This TCR beta chain was documented in a study of naive and memory T cell subsets. As to this clonotype: Its antigen is not known.

CD8 T cells were positively selected from what remained after CD4 positive selection. The CDR3 consists of 16 residues. Deletions cut 7 bases from V and 0 bases from J, with 18 bases between. Per germline, CDR1 MNHEY and CDR2 SMNVEV (reference sequence). Both TRBC1 and TRBC2 were covered by a beta constant-region primer of two equimolar oligonucleotides. The ligated cDNA underwent four PCR rounds using SP2 and nested alpha and beta constant-region primers. TCRdb itself ran the UMI-ligation and nested PCR reads through MiXCR, one entry per CDR3 protein. The sample has 130,000 to 150,000 distinct CDR3 sequences, roughly 22% seen once. Study results and caveats: Over 90% of naive TCR sequences appeared only once, unlike memory subsets. Possibly reflecting memory cells re-expressing CD45RA, a few larger clonotypes occurred in naive repertoires, especially CD8. TCR abundance followed a power law differing between naive and memory subsets.

The sequencing sample was made of naive CD4+ T cells from blood. The genes are TRBV27 and TRBJ1-1; D is unclear. The clonotype comes from a human donor in good health. CDR3 in amino acids: CASTPPGRDLNTEAFF. In nucleotides, the CDR3 is TGTGCCAGCACCCCCCCTGGGAGGGATTTGAACACTGAAGCTTTCTTT.